This entry concerns a single T cell receptor beta chain. The Seattle patients joined while their infection was active and were tracked longitudinally afterward. This sample was included in a study of blood T cell repertoires in COVID-19. With V trimmed by 1 base and J by 4 bases, 8 bases remained unmatched. The CDR3 covers 15 residues. Per germline, CDR1 SGHRS and CDR2 YFSETQ. Sequencing was performed with immunoSEQ multiplex PCR; in TCRdb, only in-frame clones are kept and a portion is missing. This table holds 300,000 to 450,000 clones, 70% to 90% found once. Sequenced input: peripheral blood. The chain joins TRBV5-1 to TRBJ2-7; 7 nucleotides line up with TRBD2. The TCR sequence derives from a woman aged 55-69 years with COVID-19, enrolled during active disease. The CDR3 DNA reads as TGCGCCAGCAGCTTGATCACTAGCGCCGAGTACGAGCAGTACTTC. This codes for CASSLITSAEYEQYF.